Below are 15 T cell receptor beta chains sequenced from a single sample in a study of CD8+ T cells in alopecia areata. After isolation, RNA underwent reverse transcription to generate cDNA as the sequencing template. Produced via immunoSEQ multiplex PCR; TCRdb's table is partial and in-frame only. The sample contains 120,000 to 150,000 clones, approximately 45% of which appear only once. The sequencing sample was made of CD4+ T cells sorted from blood. These receptors originate from a human donor with alopecia areata.

The rearrangement links TRBV18 to TRBJ1-2, with D maybe TRBD1 (5 bases). The CDR3 runs to 12 residues. Between the trimmed V and J ends, which lost 3 bases and 7 bases, there was a span of 9 bases. CDR1 and CDR2 from the germline V gene are KGHSH and LQKENI. The CDR3 spells CASSPREIGYTF. CDR3 nucleotide sequence: TGTGCCAGCTCACCCAGGGAAATTGGCTACACCTTC.

This rearrangement joins TRBV4-1 to TRBJ2-5; TRBD2 is a possible D gene (5 bases). The CDR3 contains 13 residues. Germline V CDR1 and CDR2: MGHRA, YSYEKL. With 2 bases removed from V and 5 bases from J, the gap between germline ends came to 9 bases. The CDR3 DNA reads as TGCGCCAGCAGCCAATTGTCGGGGGAGACCCAGTACTTC. It encodes CASSQLSGETQYF.

The chain carries TRBV4-3 and TRBJ1-4; 8 bases are a match to TRBD1. The junction had 2 bases not matched to a gene; V was cut back by 0 bases and J by 11 bases. Per germline, CDR1 LGHNA and CDR2 YSLEER. This CDR3 is 13 amino acids long. The DNA for the CDR3 is TGCGCCAGCAGCCAAGAATGGGACAGGAAACTGTTTTTT. Amino acid sequence: CASSQEWDRKLFF.

This clone was counted a few times. The chain links TRBV29-1 to TRBJ2-3; weak D call: TRBD1 (6 bases). The CDR3 contains 14 residues. Germline CDR1 is SQVTM and CDR2 is ANQGSEA. Trimming left V 4 bases short and J 7 bases short, with 18 bases between. The CDR3 loop is CSVAVQGSRHTQYF. The CDR3, as DNA: TGCAGCGTTGCCGTCCAGGGGAGTCGGCATACGCAGTATTTT.

This clone turned up a few times. The chain uses TRBV25-1 and TRBJ2-5; D tentatively reads TRBD1 or TRBD2 (5 bases each). The CDR3 has 12 residues. The ends were cut back, 8 bases at V and 4 bases at J, with 11 bases in the middle. Germline CDR1 is MGHDK and CDR2 is SYGVNS. The CDR3 loop is CASGRAGETQYF. CDR3 DNA sequence: TGTGCCAGCGGCAGGGCGGGAGAGACCCAGTACTTC.

The gene calls are TRBV25-1 and TRBJ2-5; D ambiguous. From germline, CDR1 is MGHDK and CDR2 SYGVNS. Trimming took off 2 bases at V and 4 bases at J, with 8 bases between the two ends. This CDR3 has 13 amino acids. CDR3 nucleotides: TGTGCCAGCAGTGAAACGGTATTAGAGACCCAGTACTTC. This translates into CASSETVLETQYF.

This rearrangement joins TRBV18 to TRBJ1-5; 7 bases line up with TRBD1. J was trimmed by 0 bases and V by 3 bases; bases with no gene match: 8. The germline CDR1 and CDR2 sequences are KGHSH and LQKENI. This CDR3 contains 17 residues. CDR3 bases: TGTGCCAGCTCACCTAGGAGGACAGGAGATAGCAATCAGCCCCAGCATTTT. This encodes CASSPRRTGDSNQPQHF.

This clone showed up just once. The genes are TRBV28 and TRBJ2-4; a possible D gene is TRBD2 (5 bases). V was trimmed by 9 bases and J by 5 bases, leaving 17 bases between them. The CDR3 is 14 amino acids. CDR1 is MDHEN, CDR2 SYDVKM, per germline. The CDR3 protein is CASRLLSSQNIQYF. As DNA, the CDR3 is TGTGCCAGTAGGCTCCTATCTAGCCAAAACATTCAGTACTTC.

The chain employs TRBV27 and TRBJ2-5, with 11 bases fitting TRBD2. Germline loops: CDR1 MNHEY, CDR2 SMNVEV (reference sequence). The CDR3 is made up of 15 amino acids. The junction had 3 bases not matched to a gene; V was cut back by 3 bases and J by 3 bases. The CDR3 reads CASSFLTSGKETQYF. CDR3 coding DNA: TGTGCCAGCAGTTTCCTGACTAGCGGGAAAGAGACCCAGTACTTC.

This clone was seen more than once but under ten times. The chain recombines TRBV7-2 with TRBJ2-2; D not certain. Germline lookup yields CDR1 SGHTA and CDR2 FQGNSA. CDR3 length equals 17 residues. The V end was cut by 2 bases, the J end by 0 bases, with 13 bases between. The DNA of the CDR3 is TGTGCCAGCAGCTTATCAGTAGGACGATCGAACACCGGGGAGCTGTTTTTT. The encoded protein is CASSLSVGRSNTGELFF.

The chain is built from TRBV30 and TRBJ2-1; the D gene is possibly TRBD1 (6 bases). The CDR3 runs 13 residues. Trimming removed 0 bases at V and 16 bases at J, with 19 bases between. Germline CDR1 is GTSNPN and CDR2 is SVGIG (reference sequence). The CDR3: CAWSVLEGWGQFF. Here the CDR3 DNA reads TGTGCCTGGAGTGTACTTGAGGGTTGGGGACAATTCTTC.

This clone appeared a single time. The V call is TRBV7-8, the J call TRBJ2-1; D is unclear. The germline CDR1 and CDR2 sequences are SGHVS and FQNEAQ. The CDR3 is 19 amino acids. The V end lost 1 base, the J end lost 0 bases, and 19 bases lay between the germline ends. The CDR3 loop is CASSLDERAGSSSYNEQFF. CDR3 DNA: TGTGCCAGCAGCTTAGACGAACGGGCAGGCTCTAGCTCCTACAATGAGCAGTTCTTC.

In this sample, this clone turned up a few times. The chain employs TRBV9 and TRBJ2-5; the match to TRBD2 covers 12 bases. The V gene's germline CDR1 is SGDLS and CDR2 YYNGEE. The V gene end was trimmed by 1 base and the J gene end by 4 bases; junction bases not matched to a gene: 5. CDR3 length: 16 residues. Here the CDR3 reads CASSVSSGRGGETQYF. The CDR3 coding sequence is TGTGCCAGCAGCGTATCTAGCGGGAGGGGCGGAGAGACCCAGTACTTC.

V is TRBV30 and J is TRBJ1-1; possible D gene TRBD1, 5 bases. CDR3 length: 14 amino acids. The V and J ends lost 0 bases and 4 bases respectively, with 12 bases between them. Germline CDR1 and CDR2: GTSNPN and SVGIG (reference sequence). CDR3 residues: CAWSVATGGTEAFF. The CDR3 DNA is TGTGCCTGGAGTGTAGCAACGGGGGGCACTGAAGCTTTCTTT.

This clone was observed a few times. The chain carries TRBV7-8 and TRBJ2-5; 10 bases match TRBD2. J lost 4 bases, V lost 4 bases, and 3 bases had no gene match. The CDR3 loop spans 14 amino acids. Germline CDR1 SGHVS, CDR2 FQNEAQ. CDR3 region: CASSWVAGGETQYF. The CDR3 DNA is TGTGCCAGCAGCTGGGTAGCGGGAGGAGAGACCCAGTACTTC. Variable domain in full (rest from reference TRBV7-8 and TRBJ2-5): GAGVSQSPRYKVAKRGQDVALRCDPISGHVSLFWYQQALGQGPEFLTYFQNEAQLDKSGLPSDRFFAERPEGSVSTLKIQRTQQEDSAVYLCASSWVAGGETQYFGPGTRLLVL.